These T cell receptor beta chains were read from a single sample in a study of quantifying T cell responses using KT2 cells. TCRdb re-called the UMI-ligation and nested PCR reads through MiXCR, storing one row per CDR3 protein. The sample lists 25,000 to 35,000 distinct CDR3 sequences, approximately 6.8% occurring once. Sequencing was done on a sample of PBMCs spiked with cells of the T cell clone KT2. The receptors here all came from a human donor. Each CDR3 is given with its conserved first and last residue. The D gene is left open where the match is weak. Not every row has a clone size; where given, it reads once, few, many or a size class.

V	length	D	size	J	CDR3	DNA
TRBV4-1	16	TRBD2	many	TRBJ2-1	CASSQDRIAGINEQFF	TGCGCCAGCAGCCAAGATAGAATAGCGGGGATCAATGAGCAGTTCTTC
TRBV5-1	16	-	few	TRBJ2-5	CASSSRTAALQETQYF	TGCGCCAGCAGCTCACGGACAGCGGCGTTGCAAGAGACCCAGTACTTC
TRBV5-1	16	-	-	TRBJ2-1	CASSLQTGHSYNEQFF	TGCGCCAGCAGCTTGCAGACAGGTCACTCCTACAATGAGCAGTTCTTC
TRBV20-1	13	-	many	TRBJ1-1	CSASYVLFTEAFF	TGCAGTGCCTCCTACGTACTCTTCACTGAAGCTTTCTTT
TRBV29-1	14	-	-	TRBJ2-1	CSVEFFSGLGEQFF	TGCAGCGTTGAATTTTTTTCAGGACTGGGTGAGCAGTTCTTC
TRBV10-2	13	-	many	TRBJ2-7	CASSEWDGYEQYF	TGCGCCAGCAGTGAGTGGGACGGATACGAGCAGTACTTC
TRBV2	14	TRBD1	many	TRBJ2-4	CATNKDRGENIQYF	TGTGCCACCAATAAGGACAGGGGGGAAAACATTCAGTACTTC
TRBV7-2	16	TRBD2	many	TRBJ2-5	CASSSLGLAGKETQYF	TGTGCCAGCAGCTCCTTGGGACTAGCGGGAAAAGAGACCCAGTACTTC
TRBV10-3	18	TRBD2	many	TRBJ2-2	CAISALGLAGLNTGELFF	TGTGCCATCAGCGCCCTGGGGTTAGCGGGGCTGAACACCGGGGAGCTGTTTTTT
TRBV5-1	14	-	many	TRBJ2-3	CASSLSEQTDTQYF	TGCGCCAGCAGCCTATCGGAGCAGACAGATACGCAGTATTTT
TRBV29-1	15	TRBD2	many	TRBJ2-5	CSVLGAAGPQETQYF	TGCAGCGTTCTCGGTGCAGCGGGGCCTCAAGAGACCCAGTACTTC
TRBV12-3/TRBV12-4	15	TRBD1	many	TRBJ2-2	CASNRDSLNTGELFF	TGTGCCAGCAATCGGGACAGCTTGAACACCGGGGAGCTGTTTTTT
TRBV28	17	TRBD2	-	TRBJ2-1	CASTLLYAAGEGNEQFF	TGTGCCAGCACCCTCCTTTACGCCGCGGGAGAGGGCAATGAGCAGTTCTTC
TRBV5-1	15	-	few	TRBJ2-3	CASSLEAGSTDTQYF	TGCGCCAGCAGCTTGGAGGCGGGGAGCACAGATACGCAGTATTTT
TRBV7-7	14	TRBD2	many	TRBJ2-1	CASSLAGELGEQFF	TGTGCTAGCAGTCTAGCGGGAGAGCTTGGTGAGCAGTTCTTC
TRBV20-1	11	-	-	TRBJ2-7	CSAGATWEQYF	TGCAGTGCTGGGGCAACTTGGGAGCAGTACTTC
TRBV29-1	13	-	many	TRBJ1-4	CSVRGATNEKLFF	TGCAGCGTCCGTGGGGCGACTAATGAAAAACTGTTTTTT
TRBV12-3/TRBV12-4	16	TRBD2	many	TRBJ2-5	CASSQTSVNSQETQYF	TGTGCCAGCAGCCAAACTAGCGTAAACTCCCAAGAGACCCAGTACTTC
TRBV25-1	16	-	-	TRBJ1-3	CASSEYRRAVGNTIYF	TGTGCCAGCAGTGAATATCGGAGGGCGGTGGGAAACACCATATATTTT
TRBV5-6	17	-	few	TRBJ1-3	CASSPDGQVGSGNTIYF	TGTGCCAGCAGCCCCGACGGGCAAGTCGGCTCTGGAAACACCATATATTTT
TRBV27	16	-	-	TRBJ1-5	CASSLLGPPADSPQHF	TGTGCCAGCAGTTTATTAGGTCCCCCGGCGGACAGCCCCCAGCATTTT
TRBV2	12	TRBD1	many	TRBJ1-4	CASSGQGSVLFF	TGTGCCAGCAGCGGACAGGGGTCAGTGCTGTTTTTT
TRBV9	15	-	-	TRBJ1-4	CASSVGVAAFEKLFF	TGTGCCAGCAGCGTAGGTGTAGCAGCTTTTGAAAAACTGTTTTTT
TRBV7-3	15	-	few	TRBJ2-4	CASSLTGQGRNIQYF	TGTGCCAGCAGCTTAACTGGCCAGGGCAGGAACATTCAGTACTTC
TRBV6-5	12	-	many	TRBJ1-1	CASCRAGREAFF	TGTGCCAGCTGCCGGGCAGGACGTGAAGCTTTCTTT
TRBV20-1	17	-	many	TRBJ1-1	CSARDPSGTDGWAEAFF	TGCAGTGCTAGAGATCCGTCCGGGACCGACGGGTGGGCTGAAGCTTTCTTT
TRBV27	16	-	many	TRBJ1-1	CASSLSYQGPNTEAFF	TGTGCCAGCAGTTTATCATATCAGGGCCCGAACACTGAAGCTTTCTTT
TRBV5-1	16	TRBD2	few	TRBJ2-6	CASSSLAGGGANVLTF	TGCGCCAGCAGCTCCCTAGCGGGAGGTGGGGCCAACGTCCTGACTTTC
TRBV14	14	TRBD1	few	TRBJ2-7	CASSQWTGSYEQYF	TGTGCCAGCAGCCAGTGGACAGGTTCCTACGAGCAGTACTTC
TRBV20-1	15	-	-	TRBJ2-5	CSARDSDGLPRAQYF	TGCAGTGCTAGAGATTCCGACGGGTTACCCCGGGCCCAGTACTTC
TRBV6-6	13	-	-	TRBJ2-5	CASSRQGAETQYF	TGTGCCAGCAGCAGGCAAGGGGCAGAGACCCAGTACTTC
TRBV12-3/TRBV12-4	16	-	few	TRBJ2-3	CASSLVLVRGTDTQYF	TGTGCCAGCAGTTTAGTACTAGTTAGGGGCACAGATACGCAGTATTTT
TRBV7-9	14	-	many	TRBJ2-5	CASSPGLMQETQYF	TGTGCCAGCAGCCCGGGACTTATGCAAGAGACCCAGTACTTC
TRBV20-1	13	-	many	TRBJ1-1	CSAKDAGGTEAFF	TGCAGTGCCAAGGACGCCGGGGGGACTGAAGCTTTCTTT
TRBV6-5	15	-	many	TRBJ2-7	CASSTNRDPGYEQYF	TGTGCCAGCTCCACTAACCGGGACCCTGGTTACGAGCAGTACTTC
TRBV24-1	12	TRBD2	many	TRBJ2-3	CATGREGHTQYF	TGTGCCACCGGGCGGGAGGGACATACGCAGTATTTT
TRBV11-2	16	-	-	TRBJ2-3	CASSSHRTASTDTQYF	TGTGCCAGCAGCTCCCACCGGACAGCTAGCACAGATACGCAGTATTTT
TRBV6-2/TRBV6-3	15	TRBD1	many	TRBJ2-7	CASSTSGGAAYEQYF	TGTGCCAGCAGTACCTCAGGGGGCGCCGCCTACGAGCAGTACTTC
TRBV12-3/TRBV12-4	14	-	many	TRBJ1-5	CASSFLFKGQPQHF	TGTGCCAGCAGTTTTTTGTTTAAAGGTCAGCCCCAGCATTTT
TRBV6-1	15	-	many	TRBJ1-5	CASVKGGWGNQPQHF	TGTGCCAGCGTAAAGGGGGGATGGGGCAATCAGCCCCAGCATTTT
TRBV15	19	-	-	TRBJ2-3	CATSRERGRRRAGEDTQYF	TGTGCCACCAGCAGAGAACGGGGGCGTAGGAGGGCCGGAGAAGATACGCAGTATTTT
TRBV11-2	11	-	few	TRBJ2-1	CASSSVYEQFF	TGTGCCAGCAGCTCGGTATATGAGCAGTTCTTC
TRBV12-3/TRBV12-4	14	-	few	TRBJ1-6	CASSGGVYNSPLHF	TGTGCCAGCAGTGGGGGGGTGTATAATTCACCCCTCCACTTT
TRBV11-2	16	-	-	TRBJ1-1	CASSGGWAVPENEAFF	TGTGCCAGCAGCGGGGGTTGGGCCGTCCCCGAAAATGAAGCTTTCTTT
TRBV27	14	-	few	TRBJ1-1	CASSWARENTEAFF	TGTGCCAGCAGTTGGGCGCGGGAGAACACTGAAGCTTTCTTT
TRBV3-1	15	TRBD2	-	TRBJ2-2	CASSLSGRGTGELFF	TGTGCCAGCAGCCTTAGCGGGAGAGGCACCGGGGAGCTGTTTTTT
TRBV11-2	15	TRBD1	many	TRBJ1-2	CASSLVGTGLYGYTF	TGTGCCAGCAGCTTAGTAGGGACAGGCCTCTATGGCTACACCTTC
TRBV7-3	13	TRBD2	-	TRBJ2-1	CASSGLANNEQFF	TGTGCCAGCAGCGGACTAGCAAACAATGAGCAGTTCTTC
TRBV29-1	13	-	few	TRBJ2-7	CSVSSGIAYEQYF	TGCAGCGTTTCGTCAGGGATTGCCTACGAGCAGTACTTC
TRBV6-5	16	-	-	TRBJ2-1	CASTPPLGGSYNEQFF	TGTGCCAGCACCCCGCCCCTGGGAGGCTCCTACAATGAGCAGTTCTTC
TRBV25-1	14	-	many	TRBJ2-5	CASGLGGGGETQYF	TGTGCCAGCGGTCTAGGCGGGGGCGGAGAGACCCAGTACTTC